The clone carrying this TCR beta chain was counted ten times or more. The junction shows a germline mismatch at one end, possibly a read error. This sample was included in a study of molecular identifiers for immune sequencing clone quantification. Study-level background: RNA from around 20,000 or 100,000 naive CD8 cells was split five ways in replicates, with four sequenced.

The CDR3 runs 14 residues. Germline V gives CDR1 SGHRS, CDR2 YFSETQ. From the PCR reads, TCRdb called clonotypes with MiXCR, one entry per CDR3 protein. The sample has around 460,000 distinct CDR3 sequences, 20% to 25% seen once. The sequencing input was naive CD8+ T cells from blood, with Jurkat cell RNA spiked in. Subset reported: FACS-sorted CD8+CD4-CCR7+CD45RA+ naive T cells. This TCR was recovered from a human donor in good health. Some libraries in this study had Jurkat cell RNA spiked in. This chain links TRBV5-1 with TRBJ2-3, with 7 bases fitting TRBD2. The CDR3 protein is CASSFLADTDTQYF. The CDR3 DNA reads as TGTGCCAGCAGTTTCCTAGCGGACACAGATACGCAGTATTTT.